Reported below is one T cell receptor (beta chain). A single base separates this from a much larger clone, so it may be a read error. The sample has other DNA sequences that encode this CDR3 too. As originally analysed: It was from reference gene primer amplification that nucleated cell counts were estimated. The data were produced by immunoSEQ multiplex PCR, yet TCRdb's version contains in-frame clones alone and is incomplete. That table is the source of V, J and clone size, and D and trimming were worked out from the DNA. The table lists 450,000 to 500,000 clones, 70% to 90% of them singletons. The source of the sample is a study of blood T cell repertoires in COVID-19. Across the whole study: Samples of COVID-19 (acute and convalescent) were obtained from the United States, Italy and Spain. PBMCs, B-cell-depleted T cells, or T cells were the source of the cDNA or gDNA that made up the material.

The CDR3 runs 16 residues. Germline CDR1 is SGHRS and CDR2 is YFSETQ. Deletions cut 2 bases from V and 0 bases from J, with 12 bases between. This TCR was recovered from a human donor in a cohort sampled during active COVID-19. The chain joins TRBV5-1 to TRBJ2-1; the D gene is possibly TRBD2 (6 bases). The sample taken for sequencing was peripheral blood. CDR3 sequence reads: CASSLIAVSSYNEQFF. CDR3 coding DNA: TGCGCCAGCAGCTTAATAGCGGTAAGCTCCTACAATGAGCAGTTCTTC.